This T cell receptor beta chain was captured in a study of blood T cell repertoires in COVID-19. The wider study: Acute-phase and convalescent COVID-19 samples originated in the United States, Italy and Spain.

Germline V gene data show CDR1 as LNHNV and CDR2 as YYDKDF (reference sequence). This CDR3 comprises 17 residues. Between the trimmed V and J ends, which lost 0 bases and 0 bases, there was a span of 12 bases. Original data processing: Nucleated cell number was recorded as an estimate derived from reference gene primer amplification. The protocol was immunoSEQ multiplex PCR, while the TCRdb copy is restricted to in-frame clones and leaves out a portion. The V and J calls and clone size were taken over from that table, and D and trimming were inferred from the DNA. The data show about 210,000 clones, about four fifths seen once.

Sequenced sample: peripheral blood. This receptor was identified in a woman aged 40 to 50 with acute or convalescent COVID-19. The chain is built from TRBV15 and TRBJ2-4; tentative D call: TRBD2 (5 bases). This chain's CDR3 is CATSRDREGLAKNIQYF. The CDR3 DNA follows: TGTGCCACCAGCAGAGATCGGGAAGGTTTAGCCAAAAACATTCAGTACTTC.